The 30 T cell receptor beta chains reported below all come from one sample, sequenced in a study of Ad26.COV2.S vaccination and SARS-CoV-2 variants. Specified treatment: roughly 19 received Ad26.COV2.S at low or high dose, single or two shots; 5 received placebo; per-sample allocation not given. Specimens were obtained on day 63 following the first vaccine or placebo injection. The assay was immunoSEQ multiplex PCR, and TCRdb's table has in-frame clones only and misses some. Of 300,000 to 450,000 clones detected, more than 75% appear once; the ten largest clones hold approximately 3.5%. Sample: peripheral blood, taken in a trial of Ad26.COV2.S vaccine versus placebo. These receptor sequences come from a person aged 18-60 years who received the Ad26.COV2.S COVID-19 vaccine or a placebo.

This chain connects TRBV9 to TRBJ2-7; D might be TRBD1 or TRBD2, each matching 5 bases. The CDR3 is made up of 11 amino acids. V was clipped by 4 bases and J by 12 bases, with 14 bases between them. CDR1 SGDLS and CDR2 YYNGEE come from the germline V gene. The CDR3 is CASSPGPGMYF. The CDR3 nucleotides are TGTGCCAGCAGCCCGGGGCCAGGGATGTACTTC.

V and J are TRBV7-4 and TRBJ2-7, with D possibly TRBD2 on 5 matching bases. Germline V gene sequence: CDR1 SGHVT, CDR2 SQSDAQ. CDR3 size: 16 residues. The ends were cut back, 1 base at V and 0 bases at J, with 13 bases in the middle. The CDR3 protein is CASSLESTDYSYEQYF. The CDR3 DNA reads as TGTGCCAGCAGCTTAGAATCAACTGACTACTCCTACGAGCAGTACTTC. Complete variable domain (other parts from reference TRBV7-4 and TRBJ2-7): GAGVSQSPRYKVAKRGRDVALRCDSISGHVTLYWYRQTLGQGSEVLTYSQSDAQRDKSGRPSGRFSAERPERSVSTLKIQRTEQGDSAVYLCASSLESTDYSYEQYFGPGTRLTVT.

V usage is TRBV6-5 and J usage is TRBJ1-4, with D unresolved. V was cut by 8 bases and J by 0 bases, with 10 bases left in between. Germline lookup yields CDR1 MNHEY and CDR2 SVGAGI. The CDR3 extends over 14 amino acids. DNA for the CDR3: TGTGCCAGCGGGCAGAGTGCAACTAATGAAAAACTGTTTTTT. Encoded protein: CASGQSATNEKLFF.

The rearrangement links TRBV30 to TRBJ2-1, with 13 positions matching TRBD2. This CDR3 has 20 residues. Germline V lookup: CDR1 GTSNPN, CDR2 SVGIG (reference sequence). J was trimmed by 1 base and V by 3 bases; bases with no gene match: 15. The CDR3: CAWRSKELAGGLSSYNEQFF. The CDR3 nucleotides are TGTGCCTGGAGAAGTAAGGAACTAGCGGGAGGGCTTTCTTCCTACAATGAGCAGTTCTTC.

This chain connects TRBV5-1 to TRBJ2-3, with 13 bases lining up with TRBD2. Trimming at V came to 0 bases and at J to 0 bases, leaving 4 bases not matched to a gene. The V gene's germline CDR1 is SGHRS and CDR2 YFSETQ. The CDR3 is 18 residues long. CDR3 residues: CASSLAGLAGVSTDTQYF. CDR3 nucleotide sequence: TGCGCCAGCAGCTTGGCTGGACTAGCGGGAGTGAGCACAGATACGCAGTATTTT.

This chain uses TRBV6-5 with TRBJ1-5; D call uncertain. The CDR3 loop spans 13 amino acids. V was clipped by 8 bases and J by 4 bases, with 12 bases between them. Per the germline V gene, CDR1 is MNHEY and CDR2 is SVGAGI. The CDR3 is CASAQEDNQPQHF. In DNA, the CDR3 is TGTGCCAGCGCTCAAGAGGATAATCAGCCCCAGCATTTT.

The chain employs TRBV14 and TRBJ2-7; 10 bases align to TRBD1. This CDR3 spans 15 amino acids. Germline CDR1 SGHDN, CDR2 FVKESK. After removal of 4 bases from V and 2 bases from J, the junction contained 5 bases not matched to a gene. The CDR3 DNA is TGTGCCAGCAGCCGAGCTGGGACAGGGGCCTACGAGCAGTACTTC. It is translated as CASSRAGTGAYEQYF.

V usage is TRBV19 and J usage is TRBJ2-7; D might be TRBD1 or TRBD2, each matching 6 bases. Trimming removed 2 bases at V and 4 bases at J, with 15 bases between. The CDR3 loop spans 15 amino acids. CDR1 is LNHDA, CDR2 SQIVND, per germline (reference sequence). The CDR3: CASSIIGGSVYEQYF. The CDR3 DNA reads as TGTGCCAGTAGTATAATCGGGGGCTCAGTTTACGAGCAGTACTTC. Supplemented by reference TRBV19 and TRBJ2-7, the full variable domain reads DGGITQSPKYLFRKEGQNVTLSCEQNLNHDAMYWYRQDPGQGLRLIYYSQIVNDFQKGDIAEGYSVSREKKESFPLTVTSAQKNPTAFYLCASSIIGGSVYEQYFGPGTRLTVT.

V gene TRBV10-3 combines with J gene TRBJ2-6; TRBD1 matches at 12 bases. The CDR3 extends over 16 amino acids. CDR1 ENHRY and CDR2 SYGVKD come from the germline V gene. V lost 7 bases and J lost 4; bases outside the gene matches: 5. The DNA for the CDR3 is TGTGCCATCAAGGGACAGGGGGCGGCAGGGGCCAACGTCCTGACTTTC. Amino acid sequence: CAIKGQGAAGANVLTF.

This clone came up once. This sequence joins TRBV12-3 or TRBV12-4 and TRBJ2-2; no definite D call. Trimming stripped 7 bases from V and 6 bases from J, with 6 bases between. CDR3 length: 11 amino acids. The chain's CDR3 is CASTFAGELFF. The CDR3 nucleotides are TGTGCCAGCACCTTTGCCGGGGAGCTGTTTTTT.

The chain is built from TRBV3-1 (or the pseudogene TRBV3-2) and TRBJ2-1; TRBD2 might be the D (6 bases). CDR1 and CDR2 from the germline V gene are LGHDT and YNNKEL (reference sequence). This CDR3 has 15 residues. V lost 4 bases and J lost 8, with 18 bases in between. CDR3 nucleotide sequence: TGTGCCAGCAGCCCCCAAGGAGAGGGCGGGGATGAGCAGTTCTTC. Translating it yields CASSPQGEGGDEQFF.

V and J are TRBV9 and TRBJ2-1, with D tentatively TRBD2 (5 bases). CDR3 size: 14 residues. The V and J ends lost 0 bases and 4 bases respectively, with 8 bases between them. The germline V gene encodes CDR1 SGDLS and CDR2 YYNGEE. The CDR3 is CASSVAGKYNEQFF. CDR3 DNA sequence: TGTGCCAGCAGCGTAGCGGGAAAGTACAATGAGCAGTTCTTC.

This clone has more than one count but fewer than ten. This sequence joins TRBV18 and TRBJ2-2; D possibly uses TRBD1 or TRBD2 (5 bases each). Per the germline V gene, CDR1 is KGHSH and CDR2 is LQKENI. V shed 1 base and J shed 3 bases, with 21 bases lying between them. The CDR3 has 19 residues. The CDR3: CASSPRFLQGYSDTGELFF. CDR3 coding DNA: TGTGCCAGCTCACCACGATTTTTGCAGGGTTATAGCGACACCGGGGAGCTGTTTTTT.

The gene calls are TRBV7-8 and TRBJ2-2; TRBD2 aligns across 9 bases. The germline V gene encodes CDR1 SGHVS and CDR2 FQNEAQ. This CDR3 is 17 amino acids long. V shed 3 bases and J 6 bases; nucleotides not matched to a gene: 11. The CDR3, as DNA: TGTGCCAGCAGCTTCCTAGCGGGATCGGGCCTCCCCGGGGAGCTGTTTTTT. It yields the protein CASSFLAGSGLPGELFF.

DNA of the CDR3: TGTGCCAGCAGCACGAGACAGGTTCTAGATGGCTACACCTTC. Amino acid sequence: CASSTRQVLDGYTF. This chain connects TRBV7-2 to TRBJ1-2; tentatively, D is TRBD1 (6 bases). V was shortened by 5 bases and J by 6 bases, with 16 bases between the two germline ends. The CDR3 has 14 amino acids. The germline V gene encodes CDR1 SGHTA and CDR2 FQGNSA.

This clone was counted a few times. J is TRBJ1-2 and V is TRBV14, with a possible D match to TRBD1 (5 bases). This CDR3 region has 15 residues. The V end was cut by 3 bases, the J end by 0 bases, with 11 bases between. Germline CDR1 and CDR2: SGHDN and FVKESK. In DNA, the CDR3 is TGTGCCAGCAGCCAGGTCGGGGGATCTAACTATGGCTACACCTTC. It specifies CASSQVGGSNYGYTF.

The chain couples TRBV6-5 to TRBJ1-1; D gene unclear. The CDR3 totals 13 residues. The germline CDR1 and CDR2 sequences are MNHEY and SVGAGI. V shed 6 bases and J shed 3 bases, with 11 bases lying between them. The CDR3 loop is CASRAGSDTEAFF. The CDR3 DNA sequence: TGTGCCAGCAGGGCCGGGTCGGACACTGAAGCTTTCTTT.

CDR3 sequence (DNA): TGTGCCAGTAGTTTTGGACTAGCCGAGACCCAGTACTTC. Translated, it gives CASSFGLAETQYF. The chain has TRBV19 and TRBJ2-5; 8 bases line up with TRBD2. The germline CDR1 and CDR2 sequences are LNHDA and SQIVND (reference sequence). With V trimmed by 5 bases and J by 5 bases, 4 bases remained unmatched. This CDR3 contains 13 residues. Variable domain in full (rest from reference TRBV19 and TRBJ2-5): DGGITQSPKYLFRKEGQNVTLSCEQNLNHDAMYWYRQDPGQGLRLIYYSQIVNDFQKGDIAEGYSVSREKKESFPLTVTSAQKNPTAFYLCASSFGLAETQYFGPGTRLLVL.

The rearrangement joins TRBV7-9 to TRBJ2-5, with D tentatively TRBD1 (6 bases). Trimming stripped 5 bases from V and 4 bases from J, with 14 bases between. This CDR3 is 14 amino acids long. CDR1 and CDR2 (germline): SEHNR, FQNEAQ (reference sequence). The CDR3 bases are TGTGCCAGCAGCCCCGAGTGGGGGCCAGAGACCCAGTACTTC. The encoded protein is CASSPEWGPETQYF.

V usage is TRBV3-1 (or the pseudogene TRBV3-2) and J usage is TRBJ2-7; TRBD2 is a possible D gene (5 bases). This CDR3 comprises 12 residues. The V end was cut by 1 base, the J end by 6 bases, with 7 bases between. CDR1 is LGHDT and CDR2 is YNNKEL in the germline V gene (reference sequence). In nucleotides, the CDR3 is TGTGCCAGCAGCCAAGCGGCGGGCGAGCAGTACTTC. Protein: CASSQAAGEQYF.

This clone occurred a few times. At the DNA level, this CDR3 is encoded by other sequences in the same sample as well. This chain connects TRBV5-1 to TRBJ1-3; D is ambiguous. Germline values: CDR1 SGHRS, CDR2 YFSETQ. V dropped 0 bases and J dropped 4 bases, with 8 bases sitting between them. The CDR3 contains 14 residues. This chain's CDR3 is CASSLAGYGNTIYF. The CDR3 bases are TGCGCCAGCAGCTTGGCAGGATACGGAAACACCATATATTTT.

This sequence joins TRBV9 and TRBJ1-2; no clear D. CDR3 length equals 14 residues. With 0 bases removed from V and 6 bases from J, the gap between germline ends came to 12 bases. Germline CDR1 and CDR2: SGDLS and YYNGEE. The CDR3 sequence is CASSVATGRNGYTF. In DNA, the CDR3 is TGTGCCAGCAGCGTAGCTACGGGGAGGAATGGCTACACCTTC.

This chain connects TRBV11-3 to TRBJ1-3; weak D call: TRBD1 (5 bases). The CDR3 has 15 amino acids. CDR1 is SGHNT, CDR2 YENEEA, per germline. Trimming removed 5 bases at V and 0 bases at J, with 11 bases between. The CDR3 nucleotides are TGTGCCAGCAGCCAGGGAGGGATCTCTGGAAACACCATATATTTT. Its protein is CASSQGGISGNTIYF.

The genes are TRBV20-1 and TRBJ1-3; D unresolved. The CDR3 is 14 residues long. Trimming cost V 3 bases and J 0 bases, with 9 bases left between them. Germline V lookup: CDR1 DFQATT, CDR2 SNEGSKA (reference sequence). For the CDR3, the DNA is TGCAGTGCTAGTGGTCGCCGCTCTGGAAACACCATATATTTT. Translating it yields CSASGRRSGNTIYF.

The J gene is TRBJ2-5, the V gene TRBV5-4, with TRBD2 matching 9 bases. The trim removed 4 bases at V and 3 bases at J, leaving 1 base unmatched. The CDR3 is 13 amino acids. In germline, CDR1 is SGHNT, CDR2 YYREEE (reference sequence). This CDR3 reads CASSASGEETQYF. The CDR3 region has the DNA TGTGCCAGCAGCGCTAGCGGGGAAGAGACCCAGTACTTC.

This chain connects TRBV15 to TRBJ2-1, with 8 bases identical to TRBD2. CDR3 length: 13 residues. V shed 0 bases, J shed 12 bases, and the junction held 4 bases outside the gene matches. The germline gives CDR1 LNHNV, CDR2 YYDKDF (reference sequence). The CDR3 coding sequence is TGTGCCACCAGCAGAGATTCACGGGAGGGGCAGTTCTTC. Translation: CATSRDSREGQFF.

This clone was observed once. V is TRBV6-2 or TRBV6-3 and J is TRBJ1-6; 10 bases align to TRBD1. This CDR3 is 15 amino acids long. The V segment lost 5 bases and the J segment 9 bases; nucleotides outside the gene matches: 7. Germline lookup yields CDR1 MNHEY and CDR2 SVGEGT. Here the CDR3 DNA reads TGTGCCAGCAGTCAAAGGGACAGGGGTCCTTCACCCCTCCACTTT. The encoded protein is CASSQRDRGPSPLHF.

This clone showed up just a few times. The rearrangement links TRBV11-2 to TRBJ2-1; TRBD2 aligns across 10 bases. CDR3 length equals 18 residues. The germline CDR1 and CDR2 sequences are SGHAT and FQNNGV. V lost 1 base and J lost 5; bases outside the gene matches: 11. The CDR3 DNA follows: TGTGCCAGCAGCTTAGCCCCATGGCAGCGGGAGGGCCACAATGAGCAGTTCTTC. It codes for CASSLAPWQREGHNEQFF.

V is TRBV28 and J is TRBJ1-1; D is ambiguous. From germline, CDR1 is MDHEN and CDR2 SYDVKM. CDR3 length: 11 amino acids. The CDR3 region has the DNA TGTGGGTATCGGACGAACACTGAAGCTTTCTTT. This sequence encodes CGYRTNTEAFF.

This chain uses TRBV29-1 with TRBJ2-7, with TRBD1 identical over 10 bases. V shed 5 bases, J shed 4 bases, and the junction held 5 bases outside the gene matches. Germline CDR1 reads SQVTM; CDR2 reads ANQGSEA. This CDR3 has 13 amino acids. CDR3 residues: CSVKTGGGYEQYF. As DNA, the CDR3 is TGCAGCGTTAAGACAGGGGGCGGATACGAGCAGTACTTC.